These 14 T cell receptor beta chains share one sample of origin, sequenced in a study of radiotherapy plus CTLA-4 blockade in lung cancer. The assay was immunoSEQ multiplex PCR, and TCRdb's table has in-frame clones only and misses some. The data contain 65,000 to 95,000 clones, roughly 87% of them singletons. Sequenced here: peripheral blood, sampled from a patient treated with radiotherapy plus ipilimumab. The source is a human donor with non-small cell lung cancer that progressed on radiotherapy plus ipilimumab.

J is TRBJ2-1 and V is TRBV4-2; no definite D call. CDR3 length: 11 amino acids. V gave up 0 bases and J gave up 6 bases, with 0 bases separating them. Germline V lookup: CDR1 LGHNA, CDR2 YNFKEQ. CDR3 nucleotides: TGTGCCAGCAGCCAAGACAATGAGCAGTTCTTC. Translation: CASSQDNEQFF.

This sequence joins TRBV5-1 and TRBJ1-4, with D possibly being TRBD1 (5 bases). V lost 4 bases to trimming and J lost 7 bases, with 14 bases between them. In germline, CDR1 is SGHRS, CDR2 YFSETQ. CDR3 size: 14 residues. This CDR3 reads CASSPGLTAEKLFF. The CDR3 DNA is TGCGCCAGCAGCCCGGGGCTTACGGCTGAAAAACTGTTTTTT.

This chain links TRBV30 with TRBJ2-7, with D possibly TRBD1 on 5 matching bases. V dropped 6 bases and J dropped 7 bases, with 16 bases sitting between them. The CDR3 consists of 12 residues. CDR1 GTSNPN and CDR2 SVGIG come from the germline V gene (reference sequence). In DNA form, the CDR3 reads TGTGCCTGCCAGGGATACTCCGATGAGCAGTACTTC. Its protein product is CACQGYSDEQYF.

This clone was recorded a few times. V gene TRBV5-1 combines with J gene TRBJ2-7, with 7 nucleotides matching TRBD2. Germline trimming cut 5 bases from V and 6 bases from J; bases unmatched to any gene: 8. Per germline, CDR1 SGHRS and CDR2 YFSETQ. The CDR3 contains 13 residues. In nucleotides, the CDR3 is TGCGCCAGCAGTCCCCGTACGGGAGGCGAGCAGTACTTC. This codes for CASSPRTGGEQYF. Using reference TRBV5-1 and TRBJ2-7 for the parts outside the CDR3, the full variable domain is KAGVTQTPRYLIKTRGQQVTLSCSPISGHRSVSWYQQTPGQGLQFLFEYFSETQRNKGNFPGRFSGRQFSNSRSEMNVSTLELGDSALYLCASSPRTGGEQYFGPGTRLTVT.

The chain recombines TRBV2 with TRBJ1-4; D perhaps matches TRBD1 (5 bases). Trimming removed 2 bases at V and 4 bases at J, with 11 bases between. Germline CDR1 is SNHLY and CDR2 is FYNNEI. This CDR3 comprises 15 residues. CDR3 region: CASSEMGQINEKLFF. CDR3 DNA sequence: TGTGCCAGCAGTGAAATGGGGCAGATTAATGAAAAACTGTTTTTT. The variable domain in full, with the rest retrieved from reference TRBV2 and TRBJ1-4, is EPEVTQTPSHQVTQMGQEVILRCVPISNHLYFYWYRQILGQKVEFLVSFYNNEISEKSEIFDDQFSVERPDGSNFTLKIRSTKLEDSAMYFCASSEMGQINEKLFFGSGTQLSVL.

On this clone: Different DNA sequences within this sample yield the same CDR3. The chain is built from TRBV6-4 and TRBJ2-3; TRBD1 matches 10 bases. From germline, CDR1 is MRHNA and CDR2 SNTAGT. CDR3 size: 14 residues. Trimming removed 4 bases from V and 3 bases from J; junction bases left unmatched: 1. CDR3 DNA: TGTGCCAGCAGTGGGACAGGGGGGACAGATACGCAGTATTTT. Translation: CASSGTGGTDTQYF.

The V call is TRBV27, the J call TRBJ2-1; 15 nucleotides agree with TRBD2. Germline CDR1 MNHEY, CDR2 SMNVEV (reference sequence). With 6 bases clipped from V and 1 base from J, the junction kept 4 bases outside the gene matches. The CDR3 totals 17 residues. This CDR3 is CASRGLAGGFSYNEQFF. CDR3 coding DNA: TGTGCCAGCAGGGGACTAGCGGGAGGTTTTTCCTACAATGAGCAGTTCTTC.

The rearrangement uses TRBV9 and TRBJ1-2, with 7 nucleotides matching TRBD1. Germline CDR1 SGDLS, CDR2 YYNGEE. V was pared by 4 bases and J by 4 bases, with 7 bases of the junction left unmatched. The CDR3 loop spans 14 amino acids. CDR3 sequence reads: CASSSTGTAYGYTF. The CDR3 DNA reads TGTGCCAGCAGCTCGACAGGGACGGCCTATGGCTACACCTTC. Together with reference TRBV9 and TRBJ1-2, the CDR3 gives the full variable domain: DSGVTQTPKHLITATGQRVTLRCSPRSGDLSVYWYQQSLDQGLQFLIQYYNGEERAKGNILERFSAQQFPDLHSELNLSSLELGDSALYFCASSSTGTAYGYTFGSGTRLTVV.

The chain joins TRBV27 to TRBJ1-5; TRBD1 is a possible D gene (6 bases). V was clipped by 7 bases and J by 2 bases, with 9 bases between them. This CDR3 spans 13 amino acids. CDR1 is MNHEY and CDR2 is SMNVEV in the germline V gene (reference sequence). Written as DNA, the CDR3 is TGTGCCAGCACTGAGGGGGGCAATCAGCCCCAGCATTTT. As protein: CASTEGGNQPQHF.

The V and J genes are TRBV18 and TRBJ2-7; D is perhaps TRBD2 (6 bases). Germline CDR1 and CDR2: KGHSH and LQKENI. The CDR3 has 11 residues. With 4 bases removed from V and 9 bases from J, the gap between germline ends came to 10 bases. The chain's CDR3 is CASSLTGGQYF. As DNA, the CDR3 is TGTGCCAGCTCACTAACCGGGGGGCAGTACTTC.

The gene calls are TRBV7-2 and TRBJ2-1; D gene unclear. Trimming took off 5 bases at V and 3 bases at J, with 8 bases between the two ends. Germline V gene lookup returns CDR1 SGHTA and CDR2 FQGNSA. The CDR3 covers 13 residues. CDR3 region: CASSDRLYNEQFF. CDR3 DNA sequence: TGTGCCAGCAGCGACCGGCTCTACAATGAGCAGTTCTTC. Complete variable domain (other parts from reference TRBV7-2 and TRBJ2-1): GAGVSQSPSNKVTEKGKDVELRCDPISGHTALYWYRQSLGQGLEFLIYFQGNSAPDKSGLPSDRFSAERTGGSVSTLTIQRTQQEDSAVYLCASSDRLYNEQFFGPGTRLTVL.

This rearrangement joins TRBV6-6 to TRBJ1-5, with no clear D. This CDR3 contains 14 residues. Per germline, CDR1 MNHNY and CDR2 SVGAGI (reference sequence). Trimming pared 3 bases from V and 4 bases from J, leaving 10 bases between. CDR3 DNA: TGTGCCAGCAGTTATAGAGAATCTAATCAGCCCCAGCATTTT. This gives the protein CASSYRESNQPQHF.

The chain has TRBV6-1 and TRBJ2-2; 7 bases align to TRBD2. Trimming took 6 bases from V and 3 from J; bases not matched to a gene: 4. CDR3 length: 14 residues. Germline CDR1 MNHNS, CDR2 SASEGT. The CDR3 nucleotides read TGTGCCAGCAGCCTTAGCGGGCACACCGGGGAGCTGTTTTTT. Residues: CASSLSGHTGELFF.

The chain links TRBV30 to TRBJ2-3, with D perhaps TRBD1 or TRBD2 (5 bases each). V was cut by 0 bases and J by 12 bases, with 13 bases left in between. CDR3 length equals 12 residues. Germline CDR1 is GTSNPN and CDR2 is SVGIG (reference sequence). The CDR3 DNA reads TGTGCCTGGAGTGTTTTTGGGGGAAGACAGTATTTT. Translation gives CAWSVFGGRQYF.